This record concerns one TCR beta chain sequence. Its target is not known. This record belongs to a study of T cell repertoires in cytomegalovirus infection. Whole-study context: From public TCR beta signatures came an indication of both CMV infection and matching HLA type. Whole-study results and caveats: Pooled public TCR beta family frequency picked out CMV carriers with the relevant HLA. Ex vivo, HLA-C-restricted CMV-specific TCR beta clonotypes prevailed over the rest of the response.

Trimming took 4 bases from V and 7 from J; bases not matched to a gene: 7. Germline CDR1 SQVTM, CDR2 ANQGSEA. This CDR3 is built from 13 residues. TCRdb analysed the reads with MiXCR anew, one entry per CDR3 protein. The table has roughly 300,000 distinct CDR3 sequences, about 25% seen once. This TCR derives from a human donor in good health (CMV status not recorded). Some clones in this sample may be carry-over from other donors' samples. Sequencing used PBMCs. The chain has TRBV29-1 and TRBJ2-1; 7 bases agree with TRBD2. In nucleotides, the CDR3 is TGCAGCGTTGTGGCTAGCGGAAGGAATGAGCAGTTCTTC. The encoded protein is CSVVASGRNEQFF.